This is a list of T cell receptor beta chains from one sample in a study of OX40 agonist ivuxolimab in advanced cancers. The data were produced by immunoSEQ multiplex PCR, yet TCRdb's version contains in-frame clones alone and is incomplete. The table includes about 83,000 clones, 85% to 90% detected once. The starting material was CD4+ or CD8+ T cells sorted from blood, obtained in a trial of the OX40 agonist ivuxolimab. Every receptor here comes from an adult with an advanced solid tumor such as melanoma, head and neck, liver or kidney cancer. Each CDR3 is given without its conserved first and last residue.

TRBV5-4,TRBJ2-1,13,ASSFLAGDANEQF
TRBV2,TRBJ1-1,11,AGATGGNTEAF
TRBV4-2,TRBJ1-2,11,ASSLGRAYGYT
TRBV27,TRBJ1-1,12,ASHSLGQGSEAF
TRBV9,TRBJ1-2,13,ASSVASTYNYGYT
TRBV4-3,TRBJ2-7,12,ASSQQVWGYEQY
TRBV13,TRBJ2-6,16,ASSPQMTGISGANVLT
TRBV6-6,TRBJ2-7,12,ATRQGPYSYEQY
TRBV9,TRBJ1-4,14,ASSVGVGGTGEKLF
TRBV6-5,TRBJ1-6,11,ASSGQGNSPLH
TRBV18,TRBJ2-1,14,ASSPSPMSSYNEQF
TRBV5-4,TRBJ1-2,12,ASNSQGRDYGYT
TRBV7-2,TRBJ1-1,12,ASSPGQMNTEAF
TRBV10-3,TRBJ2-7,8,AIGSHEQY
TRBV7-3,TRBJ1-2,12,ASSLNINGDGYT
TRBV29-1,TRBJ2-3,11,SVPGQGGDTQY
TRBV6-6,TRBJ1-1,12,ATRFLGAYTEAF
TRBV6-4,TRBJ2-5,15,ASSDSFSGGSGETQY
TRBV6-1,TRBJ1-2,11,ASSEGLVRGYT
TRBV5-1,TRBJ1-1,9,ASSWEAEAF
TRBV9,TRBJ2-4,14,ASSDSQDRGGGIQY
TRBV5-1,TRBJ1-1,12,ASSLGDRVREAF